The 25 T cell receptor beta chains reported below all come from one sample, sequenced in a study of OX40 agonist ivuxolimab in advanced cancers. Assay used: immunoSEQ multiplex PCR; TCRdb lists only in-frame clones, some missing. The sample lists about 100,000 clones, around 90% occurring once. The sequences come from CD4+ or CD8+ T cells sorted from blood, collected in a trial of the OX40 agonist ivuxolimab. These receptors all stem from an adult with an advanced solid tumor such as melanoma, head and neck, liver or kidney cancer.

The genes are TRBV28 and TRBJ1-2; 7 bases line up with TRBD1. There are 13 residues in the CDR3. J was trimmed by 3 bases and V by 10 bases; bases with no gene match: 8. The germline V gene encodes CDR1 MDHEN and CDR2 SYDVKM. The chain's CDR3 is CATERDSYYGYTF. The DNA for the CDR3 is TGTGCCACCGAACGGGACAGCTACTATGGCTACACCTTC.

This rearrangement joins TRBV28 to TRBJ1-1; the D is unclear. Germline CDR1 and CDR2: MDHEN and SYDVKM. Trimming removed 3 bases at V and 6 bases at J, with 11 bases between. The CDR3 sequence is 13 residues long. CDR3 residues: CASSFASGPEAFF. DNA of the CDR3: TGTGCCAGCAGTTTTGCTAGCGGCCCTGAAGCTTTCTTT.

This chain uses TRBV7-9 with TRBJ2-5, with TRBD1 identical over 8 bases. J lost 4 bases, V lost 6 bases, and 7 bases had no gene match. The CDR3 consists of 14 residues. Germline lookup yields CDR1 SEHNR and CDR2 FQNEAQ (reference sequence). CDR3 protein: CASSLTGTGETQYF. The CDR3 bases are TGTGCCAGCAGTCTTACCGGGACAGGAGAGACCCAGTACTTC.

The rearrangement uses TRBV7-2 and TRBJ2-1; no firm D call. Germline-derived CDR1 and CDR2 are SGHTA and FQGNSA. This CDR3 has 13 residues. V lost 1 base to trimming and J lost 8 bases, with 9 bases between them. CDR3 nucleotide sequence: TGTGCCAGCAGCTTAGGATTTGGGGATGAGCAGTTCTTC. It translates to CASSLGFGDEQFF.

The chain recombines TRBV19 with TRBJ2-1; TRBD2 agrees at 11 bases. Germline assignment: CDR1 LNHDA and CDR2 SQIVND (reference sequence). This CDR3 is built from 16 residues. The trim removed 4 bases at V and 5 bases at J, leaving 7 bases unmatched. CDR3 bases: TGTGCCAGTAGTAGCCCGGGACTAGCGGCCAACAATGAGCAGTTCTTC. It translates to CASSSPGLAANNEQFF.

The J gene is TRBJ2-2, the V gene TRBV19; no definite D call. The V gene lost 4 bases and the J gene lost 6 bases, with 9 bases spanning the gap. The CDR3 is 13 amino acids. Germline values: CDR1 LNHDA, CDR2 SQIVND (reference sequence). The CDR3 sequence: CASSNVGSGELFF. The DNA for the CDR3 is TGTGCCAGTAGTAATGTCGGTTCCGGGGAGCTGTTTTTT.

J is TRBJ2-7 and V is TRBV4-1, with D perhaps TRBD2 (6 bases). Germline V gives CDR1 MGHRA, CDR2 YSYEKL. Trimming removed 4 bases at V and 3 bases at J, with 22 bases between. The CDR3 contains 17 residues. The CDR3 sequence: CASSRIIFSGGVYEQYF. As DNA, the CDR3 is TGCGCCAGCAGCCGAATTATTTTCTCCGGGGGAGTCTACGAGCAGTACTTC.

The V call is TRBV4-2, the J call TRBJ1-6, with 8 bases aligning to TRBD1. J gave up 8 bases and V 1 base, and 7 bases lay outside the gene matches. Germline V lookup: CDR1 LGHNA, CDR2 YNFKEQ. This CDR3 spans 16 amino acids. CDR3 protein: CASSQAIVQGDSPLHF. CDR3 in DNA: TGTGCCAGCAGCCAAGCGATTGTACAGGGGGATTCACCCCTCCACTTT.

The chain recombines TRBV21-1 with TRBJ2-4; the table names TRBD2, a call not compared with the DNA. TRBV21-1 is designated a pseudogene. The CDR3 is 15 amino acids. This CDR3 is CASSSLLAGKNIQYF. Here the CDR3 DNA reads TGTGCCAGCAGTTCACTTCTAGCGGGCAAAAACATTCAGTACTTC.

The rearrangement joins TRBV9 to TRBJ2-7; D perhaps matches TRBD1 (5 bases). Per germline, CDR1 SGDLS and CDR2 YYNGEE. V lost 1 base, J lost 5 bases, and 10 bases lay in between. There are 13 residues in the CDR3. The CDR3 bases are TGTGCCAGCAGCGTAAGTGTCAGGGACGAGCAGTACTTC. Encoded protein: CASSVSVRDEQYF.

This clone was detected once. The chain links TRBV12-5 to TRBJ1-2, with D uncertain. This CDR3 comprises 12 residues. Trimming took 11 bases from V and 5 from J, leaving 15 bases between them. The germline CDR1 and CDR2 sequences are LGHNT and FRNRAP. CDR3 DNA sequence: TGTGCTCTCCTCCGCAGAGGTTATGGCTACACCTTC. Translation gives CALLRRGYGYTF.

The CDR3 DNA follows: TGTGCCACCAGACAGGGTGGCACTAATGAAAAACTGTTTTTT. Protein: CATRQGGTNEKLFF. The chain combines TRBV15 with TRBJ1-4; maybe TRBD1 (6 bases). The CDR3 is 14 residues long. Deletions cut 6 bases from V and 2 bases from J, with 10 bases between. Germline V gives CDR1 LNHNV, CDR2 YYDKDF (reference sequence).

This clone was observed once. The chain employs TRBV5-1 and TRBJ2-7; D gene unclear. Germline values: CDR1 SGHRS, CDR2 YFSETQ. The germline V and J ends were trimmed by 0 bases and 0 bases, with 4 bases remaining between them. This CDR3 has 13 amino acids. The CDR3 sequence is CASSLGSSYEQYF. In DNA, the CDR3 is TGCGCCAGCAGCTTGGGCTCCTCCTACGAGCAGTACTTC.

This clone was detected once. The chain carries TRBV5-1 and TRBJ1-1, with 9 nucleotides matching TRBD1. Trimming removed 3 bases from V and 4 bases from J; junction bases left unmatched: 10. From germline, CDR1 is SGHRS and CDR2 YFSETQ. This CDR3 comprises 16 residues. This chain's CDR3 is CASSWGQGLSGTEAFF. The CDR3 DNA reads TGCGCCAGCAGCTGGGGACAGGGTTTGAGCGGCACTGAAGCTTTCTTT. Full variable domain (remainder filled in from reference TRBV5-1 and TRBJ1-1): KAGVTQTPRYLIKTRGQQVTLSCSPISGHRSVSWYQQTPGQGLQFLFEYFSETQRNKGNFPGRFSGRQFSNSRSEMNVSTLELGDSALYLCASSWGQGLSGTEAFFGQGTRLTVV.

This clone was seen a few times. The chain is built from TRBV19 and TRBJ2-2; D possibly matches TRBD1 or TRBD2 (6 bases each). This CDR3 contains 17 residues. CDR1 and CDR2 (germline): LNHDA, SQIVND (reference sequence). Trimming cost V 3 bases and J 2 bases, with 16 bases left between them. In nucleotides, the CDR3 is TGTGCCAGTAGTATCTCCCTTTGGGGGGCCAACACCGGGGAGCTGTTTTTT. Translating it yields CASSISLWGANTGELFF.

This chain links TRBV4-1 with TRBJ2-3; 8 bases agree with TRBD1. Germline V lookup: CDR1 MGHRA, CDR2 YSYEKL. The CDR3 contains 15 residues. V gave up 5 bases and J gave up 5 bases; unmatched junction bases: 9. The CDR3 reads CASSTRQGAGDTQYF. CDR3 in DNA: TGCGCCAGCAGCACTAGGCAGGGGGCTGGAGATACGCAGTATTTT.

The gene calls are TRBV2 and TRBJ1-1; 7 bases align to TRBD1. Germline CDR1 is SNHLY and CDR2 is FYNNEI. The CDR3 loop spans 13 amino acids. After removal of 10 bases from V and 7 bases from J, the junction contained 12 bases not matched to a gene. The CDR3 region has the DNA TGTGCCACCCACGCGGAGGGGGCTAGTGAAGCTTTCTTT. Amino acid sequence: CATHAEGASEAFF.

The V call is TRBV27, the J call TRBJ2-2; D remains ambiguous. The CDR3 has 14 amino acids. Trimming took 7 bases from V and 3 from J, leaving 12 bases between them. Germline lookup yields CDR1 MNHEY and CDR2 SMNVEV (reference sequence). The CDR3 region has the DNA TGTGCCAGCATGATGGAACTGTACACCGGGGAGCTGTTTTTT. Translated, it gives CASMMELYTGELFF.

The V gene is TRBV6-6, the J gene TRBJ1-5, with TRBD1 as a possible D gene (5 bases). CDR3 length equals 15 residues. The V gene lost 0 bases and the J gene lost 4 bases, with 10 bases spanning the gap. Germline-derived CDR1 and CDR2 are MNHNY and SVGAGI (reference sequence). The CDR3 region is CASSYSIDSNQPQHF. CDR3 nucleotide sequence: TGTGCCAGCAGTTACTCCATTGACAGTAATCAGCCCCAGCATTTT.

The chain carries TRBV5-4 and TRBJ2-1; D gene unclear. CDR1 and CDR2 from the germline V gene are SGHNT and YYREEE (reference sequence). The CDR3 has 13 residues. V was cut by 5 bases and J by 6 bases, with 12 bases left in between. The CDR3 spells CASSPKSGNEQFF. CDR3 DNA sequence: TGTGCCAGCAGTCCCAAAAGTGGCAATGAGCAGTTCTTC.

The rearrangement uses TRBV4-2 and TRBJ2-3; TRBD1 matches at 8 bases. Germline-derived CDR1 and CDR2 are LGHNA and YNFKEQ. The CDR3 runs 15 residues. The junction had 5 bases not matched to a gene; V was cut back by 1 base and J by 5 bases. The CDR3 sequence is CASSQGQGAGDTQYF. CDR3 DNA: TGTGCCAGCAGCCAAGGTCAGGGGGCGGGAGATACGCAGTATTTT.

The V gene is TRBV5-8, the J gene TRBJ2-3; a possible D gene is TRBD1 (5 bases). Germline CDR1 and CDR2: SGHTS and YDEGEE. The V end lost 7 bases, the J end lost 2 bases, and 17 bases lay between the germline ends. CDR3 size: 15 residues. For the CDR3, the DNA is TGTGCCAGCGAAAAAAGGGGCGAATTCACAGATACGCAGTATTTT. Encoded protein: CASEKRGEFTDTQYF. The whole variable domain, remainder taken from reference TRBV5-8 and TRBJ2-3, is EAGVTQSPTHLIKTRGQQATLRCSPISGHTSVYWYQQALGLGLQFLLWYDEGEERNRGNFPPRFSGRQFPNYSSELNVNALELEDSALYLCASEKRGEFTDTQYFGPGTRLTVL.

The chain's CDR3 is CASSSQGAGTEAFF. The CDR3 nucleotides read TGTGCCAGCAGCTCACAGGGGGCTGGCACTGAAGCTTTCTTT. The chain carries TRBV7-2 and TRBJ1-1, with TRBD1 matching over 9 bases. Germline V gene sequence: CDR1 SGHTA, CDR2 FQGNSA. This CDR3 contains 14 residues. The junction had 4 bases not matched to a gene; V was cut back by 4 bases and J by 4 bases.

The CDR3 bases are TGCGCCAGCAGCCAAGACCCCCCTAGTAACCCGCTTTACAATGAGCAGTTCTTC. Translated: CASSQDPPSNPLYNEQFF. The genes are TRBV4-3 and TRBJ2-1; D is uncertain. The CDR3 covers 18 residues. Germline CDR1 LGHNA, CDR2 YSLEER. V was shortened by 0 bases and J by 4 bases, with 19 bases between the two germline ends.

The J gene is TRBJ1-1, the V gene TRBV6-5, with D unresolved. Germline assignment: CDR1 MNHEY and CDR2 SVGAGI. The length of the CDR3 is 13 residues. The V and J ends lost 6 bases and 2 bases respectively, with 10 bases between them. This CDR3 is CASRQTRNTEAFF. The CDR3 DNA reads TGTGCCAGCAGACAGACAAGAAACACTGAAGCTTTCTTT.